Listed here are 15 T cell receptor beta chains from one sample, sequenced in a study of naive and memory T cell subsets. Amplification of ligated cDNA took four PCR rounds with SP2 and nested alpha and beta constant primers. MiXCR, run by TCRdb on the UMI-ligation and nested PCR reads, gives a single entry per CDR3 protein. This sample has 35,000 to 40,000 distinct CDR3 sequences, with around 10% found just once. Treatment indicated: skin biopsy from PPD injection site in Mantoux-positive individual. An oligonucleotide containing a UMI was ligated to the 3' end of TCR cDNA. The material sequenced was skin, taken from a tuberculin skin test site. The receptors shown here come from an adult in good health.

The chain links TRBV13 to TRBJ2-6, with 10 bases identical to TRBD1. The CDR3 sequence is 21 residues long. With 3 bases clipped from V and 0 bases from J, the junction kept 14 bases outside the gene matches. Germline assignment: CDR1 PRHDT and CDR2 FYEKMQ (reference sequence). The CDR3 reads CASSFVPGQGVKLSGANVLTF. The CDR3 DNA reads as TGTGCCAGCAGCTTCGTCCCCGGACAGGGGGTTAAACTCTCTGGGGCCAACGTCCTGACTTTC.

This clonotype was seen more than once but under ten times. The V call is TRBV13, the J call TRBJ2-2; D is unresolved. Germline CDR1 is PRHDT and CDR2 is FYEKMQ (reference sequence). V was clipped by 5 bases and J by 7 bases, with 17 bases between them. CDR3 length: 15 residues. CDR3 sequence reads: CASSRARDLGGELFF. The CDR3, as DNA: TGTGCCAGCAGCCGCGCTAGGGATTTGGGCGGGGAGCTGTTTTTT. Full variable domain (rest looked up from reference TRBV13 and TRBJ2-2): AAGVIQSPRHLIKEKRETATLKCYPIPRHDTVYWYQQGPGQDPQFLISFYEKMQSDKGSIPDRFSAQQFSDYHSELNMSSLELGDSALYFCASSRARDLGGELFFGEGSRLTVL.

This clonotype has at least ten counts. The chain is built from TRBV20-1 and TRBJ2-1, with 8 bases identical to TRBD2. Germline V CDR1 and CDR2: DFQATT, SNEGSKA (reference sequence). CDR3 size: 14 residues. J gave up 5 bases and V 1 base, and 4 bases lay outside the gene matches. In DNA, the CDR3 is TGCAGTGCTAGAGTTTGGACTAGCAACAATGAGCAGTTCTTC. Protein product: CSARVWTSNNEQFF.

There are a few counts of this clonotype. CDR3 DNA sequence: TGTGCCAGCAGTACCGGGACTAGCGATGTGAATGAGCAGTTCTTC. Translated: CASSTGTSDVNEQFF. V and J are TRBV9 and TRBJ2-1, with 10 bases lining up with TRBD2. CDR1 is SGDLS and CDR2 is YYNGEE in the germline V gene. The length of the CDR3 is 15 residues. V shed 5 bases, J shed 7 bases, and the junction held 9 bases outside the gene matches.

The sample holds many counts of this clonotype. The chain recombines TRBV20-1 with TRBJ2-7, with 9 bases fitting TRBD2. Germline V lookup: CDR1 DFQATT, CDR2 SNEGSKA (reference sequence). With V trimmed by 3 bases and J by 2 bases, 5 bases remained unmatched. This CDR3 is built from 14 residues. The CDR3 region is CSASASGGTYEQYF. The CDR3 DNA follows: TGCAGTGCTAGTGCCAGCGGGGGGACCTACGAGCAGTACTTC.

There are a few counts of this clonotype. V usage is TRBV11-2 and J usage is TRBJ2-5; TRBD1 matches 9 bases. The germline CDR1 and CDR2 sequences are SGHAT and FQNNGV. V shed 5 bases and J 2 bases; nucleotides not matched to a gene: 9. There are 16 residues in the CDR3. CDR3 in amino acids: CASSRGRTGAQETQYF. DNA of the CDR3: TGTGCCAGCAGCCGGGGCCGGACAGGGGCGCAAGAGACCCAGTACTTC.

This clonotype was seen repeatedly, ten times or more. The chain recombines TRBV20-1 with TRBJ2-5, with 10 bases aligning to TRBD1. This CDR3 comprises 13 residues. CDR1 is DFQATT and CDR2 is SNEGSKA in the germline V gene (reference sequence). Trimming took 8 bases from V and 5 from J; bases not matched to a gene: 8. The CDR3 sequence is CSKGGTGVETQYF. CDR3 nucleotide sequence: TGCAGTAAGGGGGGGACAGGGGTCGAGACCCAGTACTTC.

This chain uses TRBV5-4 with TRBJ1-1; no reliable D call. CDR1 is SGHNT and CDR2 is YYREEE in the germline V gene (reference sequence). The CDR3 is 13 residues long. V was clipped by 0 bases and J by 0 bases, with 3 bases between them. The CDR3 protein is CASSLVLNTEAFF. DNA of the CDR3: TGTGCCAGCAGCTTGGTGCTGAACACTGAAGCTTTCTTT.

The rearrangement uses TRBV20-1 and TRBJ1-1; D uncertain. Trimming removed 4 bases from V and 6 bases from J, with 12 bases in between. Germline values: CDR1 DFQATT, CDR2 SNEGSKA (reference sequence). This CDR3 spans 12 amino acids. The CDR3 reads CSAKRSLAEAFF. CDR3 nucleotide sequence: TGCAGTGCTAAGAGGAGTCTCGCTGAAGCTTTCTTT.

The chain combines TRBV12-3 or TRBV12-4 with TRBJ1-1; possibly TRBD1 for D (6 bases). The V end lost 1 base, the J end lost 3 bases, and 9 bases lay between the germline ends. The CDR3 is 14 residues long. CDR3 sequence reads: CASSLVQGHTEAFF. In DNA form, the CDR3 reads TGTGCCAGCAGTTTAGTACAGGGCCACACTGAAGCTTTCTTT.

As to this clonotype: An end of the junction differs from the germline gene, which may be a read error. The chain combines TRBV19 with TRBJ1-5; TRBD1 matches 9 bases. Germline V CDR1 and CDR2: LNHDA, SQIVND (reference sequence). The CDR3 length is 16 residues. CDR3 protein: CVSSMTGQGRNQPQHF. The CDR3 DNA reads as TGTGTCAGTAGTATGACGGGACAGGGACGCAATCAGCCCCAGCATTTT.

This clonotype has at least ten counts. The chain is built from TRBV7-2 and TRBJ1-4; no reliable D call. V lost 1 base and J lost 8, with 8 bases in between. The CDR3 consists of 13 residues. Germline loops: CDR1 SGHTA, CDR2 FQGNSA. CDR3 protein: CASSLGSGEKLFF. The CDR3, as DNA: TGTGCCAGCAGCTTAGGTAGCGGGGAAAAACTGTTTTTT.

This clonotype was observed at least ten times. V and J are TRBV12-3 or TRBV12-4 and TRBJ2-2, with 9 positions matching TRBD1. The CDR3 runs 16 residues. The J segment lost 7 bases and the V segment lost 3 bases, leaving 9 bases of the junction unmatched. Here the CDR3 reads CASSFRGTGQGGELFF. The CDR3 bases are TGTGCCAGCAGTTTCCGGGGGACAGGGCAGGGCGGGGAGCTGTTTTTT.

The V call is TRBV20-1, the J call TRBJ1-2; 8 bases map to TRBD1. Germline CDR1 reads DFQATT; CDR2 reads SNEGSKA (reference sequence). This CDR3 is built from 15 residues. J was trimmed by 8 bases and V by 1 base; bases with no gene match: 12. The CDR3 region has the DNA TGCAGTGCTAGAGCTACCGGCTCAGGGGGCGGAGGCTACACCTTC. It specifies CSARATGSGGGGYTF.

CDR3 sequence reads: CASTPRRSYGYTF. The CDR3 bases are TGTGCCAGCACCCCGAGGAGAAGCTATGGCTACACCTTC. The chain couples TRBV12-3 or TRBV12-4 to TRBJ1-2; D ambiguous. The CDR3 runs 13 residues. V lost 7 bases and J lost 4, with 13 bases in between.